A single sample gave rise to the 8 T cell receptor beta chains below, sequenced in a study of long-term antiretroviral therapy in people with HIV. An immunoSEQ assay, version v3.0, was performed at survey level. Sequencing used immunoSEQ multiplex PCR; TCRdb keeps in-frame clones, though not all of them. In the table there are roughly 28,000 clones, around 90% of which are singletons. This material consisted of unsorted PBMCs, taken about 5.5 years after starting antiretroviral therapy. These receptors all come from a woman between 40 and 50 years old with HIV.

The chain recombines TRBV6-4 with TRBJ1-1; D ambiguous. Germline V gene data show CDR1 as MRHNA and CDR2 as SNTAGT. This CDR3 spans 16 amino acids. The V gene lost 4 bases and the J gene lost 7 bases, with 22 bases spanning the gap. In DNA form, the CDR3 reads TGTGCCAGCAGTGCTACCTCGGGAGACTTCGCGGATGAAGCTTTCTTT. Translation gives CASSATSGDFADEAFF.

There are a few counts of this clone. This rearrangement joins TRBV30 to TRBJ1-2; D not certain. The CDR3 is made up of 11 amino acids. Trimming removed 4 bases from V and 4 bases from J, with 7 bases in between. CDR1 and CDR2 (germline): GTSNPN, SVGIG (reference sequence). The CDR3 DNA sequence: TGTGCCTGGATGGACGGCTATGGCTACACCTTC. Translating gives CAWMDGYGYTF.

The V and J genes are TRBV7-9 and TRBJ1-2; D ambiguous. This CDR3 comprises 14 residues. V shed 2 bases and J shed 0 bases, with 7 bases lying between them. Germline lookup yields CDR1 SEHNR and CDR2 FQNEAQ (reference sequence). The CDR3 DNA reads as TGTGCCAGCAGCTTATCTGCCCCTAACTATGGCTACACCTTC. Translation: CASSLSAPNYGYTF.

The rearrangement joins TRBV5-4 to TRBJ1-1; weak D call: TRBD1 (5 bases). Trimming shortened V by 0 bases and J by 4 bases, and 10 bases separated the two germline ends. The CDR3 runs 14 residues. The germline gives CDR1 SGHNT, CDR2 YYREEE (reference sequence). The CDR3 DNA reads as TGTGCCAGCAGCTTGGTCGGGGGAGCCACTGAAGCTTTCTTT. Its protein is CASSLVGGATEAFF.

This clone was detected once. V is TRBV14 and J is TRBJ2-2, with D hard to call. The CDR3 length is 12 residues. The ends were cut back, 2 bases at V and 3 bases at J, with 1 base in the middle. Germline assignment: CDR1 SGHDN and CDR2 FVKESK. In nucleotides, the CDR3 is TGTGCCAGCAGCCAACACACCGGGGAGCTGTTTTTT. Its protein product is CASSQHTGELFF.

The rearrangement links TRBV14 to TRBJ2-7, with 7 bases lining up with TRBD1. This CDR3 has 13 amino acids. V lost 4 bases to trimming and J lost 2 bases; unmatched junction nucleotides: 2. Germline CDR1 and CDR2: SGHDN and FVKESK. The DNA for the CDR3 is TGTGCCAGCAGCCGACAGGGCCCCTACGAGCAGTACTTC. It codes for CASSRQGPYEQYF.

The rearrangement uses TRBV7-8 and TRBJ1-5; D possibly corresponds to TRBD1 (6 bases). Germline values: CDR1 SGHVS, CDR2 FQNEAQ. This CDR3 spans 14 amino acids. V lost 1 base and J 6 bases, leaving 10 bases between the germline ends. For the CDR3, the DNA is TGTGCCAGCAGCTTAGAGGCAGGGGCTCAGCCCCAGCATTTT. Encoded protein: CASSLEAGAQPQHF.

The V gene is TRBV12-5, the J gene TRBJ1-4; D perhaps matches TRBD1 (6 bases). Deletions cut 3 bases from V and 12 bases from J, with 14 bases between. CDR3 length: 13 residues. Looked up from germline, CDR1 is LGHNT and CDR2 is FRNRAP. The CDR3 sequence is CASGFWGARELFF. The CDR3 coding sequence is TGTGCTAGTGGTTTTTGGGGGGCGCGGGAACTGTTTTTT.